This TCR beta chain was sequenced in a study of T cell repertoires in cytomegalovirus infection. Study-wide context: Both recently identified HLA-C-restricted and well-studied HLA-B-restricted CMV epitopes were used in the study. CMV infection together with matching HLA type was indicated by public TCR beta signatures.

TCRdb passed the reads through MiXCR, listing each CDR3 protein once. The table includes 700,000 to 850,000 distinct CDR3 sequences, around a third detected once. This clonotype was detected once. The target antigen is unknown. The CDR3 runs 14 residues. Trimming removed 5 bases from V and 0 bases from J; junction bases left unmatched: 4. Germline V gene sequence: CDR1 SNHLY, CDR2 FYNNEI. The sample was cultured CD8+ T cells from PBMCs, taken from culture after CMV antigen stimulation. This chain uses TRBV2 with TRBJ2-7; 7 bases agree with TRBD2. The sequence derives from a human donor in good health (CMV status not recorded). Some clones in this sample may be carry-over from other donors' samples. The CDR3 region has the DNA TGTGCCAGCAGTCCAGCGGGGCCCTCCTACGAGCAGTACTTC. Translation: CASSPAGPSYEQYF. The full variable domain, its missing parts supplied by reference TRBV2 and TRBJ2-7, is EPEVTQTPSHQVTQMGQEVILRCVPISNHLYFYWYRQILGQKVEFLVSFYNNEISEKSEIFDDQFSVERPDGSNFTLKIRSTKLEDSAMYFCASSPAGPSYEQYFGPGTRLTVT.